This T cell receptor (beta chain) was sequenced during a study of blood T cell repertoires in COVID-19 (dated by TCRdb to the early 2020s). Describing the broader study: Collaborator samples came from the United States, Italy and Spain and covered acute and convalescent phases of COVID-19. Nearly every sample came with metadata listing a de-identified subject ID, COVID-19 status, age in years and sex. The prospective study material was composed of cDNA or gDNA derived from T cells, B-cell-depleted T cells, or PBMCs. Subjects who had been exposed to COVID-19, were actively infected with it, or had recovered from it provided the deeply sampled blood TCRbeta repertoires that made up the dataset. Where available, HLA class I and class II types were obtained from metadata supplied by the sample provider rather than from assay-based typing. Samples were obtained from the ongoing ImmuneRACE study (first 160 participants) and from over a thousand subjects provided by 6 global collaborators. The repertoires were released in a freely available public database intended as a resource for research on the immune response to SARS-CoV-2. The full study reports these points: How much clinical and demographic metadata was included differed by source and by participant, and the metadata was provided uncurated.

The germline V and J ends show losses of 5 bases and 8 bases respectively, and no gene match explains 8 bases of the junction. CDR1 SGHTA and CDR2 FQGTGA are derived from the germline V gene. The CDR3, cysteine through phenylalanine, is 13 amino acids long. The DNA shown is the 39-base CDR3, in frame from base 1. Of note for this clone: It lacks a known antigen. No base quality values were provided; no much bigger clone lies one nucleotide off.

One collaborating source in Seattle enrolled patients during active infection and followed them longitudinally through the course of disease. Collaborating institutions collected whole blood in K2EDTA tubes following their own protocols. For TCRbeta analysis, collaborators shipped samples as frozen whole blood, isolated PBMCs, or DNA extracted from either of those sample types. The immunoSEQ Assay, a bias-controlled multiplex PCR, was used to amplify TCRbeta CDR3 regions from genomic DNA. In the authors' own workflow: Within the assay, amplification of reference gene primers was used to estimate how many nucleated cells each sample contained. Sequence reads were collapsed and filtered to measure the absolute abundance of every unique TCRbeta CDR3 rearrangement. For each sample, productive Simpson clonality was calculated by taking the square root of Simpson's diversity index across productive rearrangements. Here the immuneACCESS table is served through TCRdb, limited to in-frame sequences with V and J called. Missing clones are a known gap in these copies; in checked studies unresolved V genes cover under half, and the rest lacks a known reason. That table furnishes V, J and clone size, whereas the DNA furnished D and trimming. Recorded for this sample are more than 300,000 clones; around 87% of them occurred a single time. Of the sample, about 10% falls within the top ten clones.

The chain uses TRBV7-3 and TRBJ1-2, with TRBD1 identical over 7 junction bases. The sequenced material came from peripheral blood. This TCR came from a young woman with COVID-19, enrolled during active disease. The CDR3 protein: CASSTGATSGYTF. The DNA is TGTGCCAGCAGCACAGGGGCGACATCGGGCTACACCTTC. The variable domain in full, with residues beyond the CDR3 obtained from the reference TRBV7-3 and TRBJ1-2 genes, is GAGVSQTPSNKVTEKGKYVELRCDPISGHTALYWYRQSLGQGPEFLIYFQGTGAADDSGLPNDRFFAVRPEGSVSTLKIQRTERGDSAVYLCASSTGATSGYTFGSGTRLTVV.